One and the same sample provided the 32 T cell receptor beta chains below, sequenced in a study of metastatic and nonmetastatic thyroid tumors (TCRdb year 2020). None of the patients had been given any treatment before thyroid surgery. Library generation was performed with PCR. Sequencing took place on an Illumina HiSeq 4000. TCRdb reworked the public reads: Q25 trimming with fastp, MiXCR clone assembly, productive beta chains retained. The table for this sample lists roughly 30,000 clones; 3.5% to 4.5% of them were counted only once. Less than 3.5% of the sample is held by the ten biggest clonotypes. The specimen was blood. The receptors derive from a male donor with papillary thyroid cancer or a benign thyroid nodule (not recorded which). Some clones in this sample may be carry-over from other donors' samples.

By proportion, this clone is medium-sized. The J gene is TRBJ2-1, the V gene TRBV12-3 or TRBV12-4, with 7 bases matching TRBD1. CDR3 length: 12 amino acids. V lost 4 bases to trimming and J lost 14 bases; unmatched junction nucleotides: 8. This CDR3 is CASSSGGGVEFF. The CDR3 nucleotides read TGTGCCAGCAGTTCAGGGGGTGGGGTAGAGTTCTTC.

This clone appeared a few times. This sequence joins TRBV5-1 and TRBJ1-2; 9 positions match TRBD1. V was clipped by 4 bases and J by 8 bases; unmatched bases: 12. Germline values: CDR1 SGHRS, CDR2 YFSETQ. The CDR3 is 15 amino acids. The CDR3 protein is CASSPPEGQGGGYTF. Written as DNA, the CDR3 is TGCGCCAGCAGCCCCCCGGAGGGACAGGGAGGCGGCTACACCTTC.

The rearrangement links TRBV2 to TRBJ1-2; the D is unclear. V lost 6 bases and J lost 3, with 14 bases in between. Germline CDR1 and CDR2: SNHLY and FYNNEI. The length of the CDR3 is 14 residues. CDR3 bases: TGTGCCAGCAGGTCCCCGGAATCAGACTATGGCTACACCTTC. This gives the protein CASRSPESDYGYTF.

This clone counts as medium-sized. This chain joins TRBV6-1 and TRBJ2-2, with D tentatively TRBD2 (6 bases). The V and J ends lost 2 bases and 3 bases respectively, with 10 bases between them. Germline CDR1 and CDR2: MNHNS and SASEGT. CDR3 size: 15 residues. The CDR3 bases are TGTGCCAGCAGTGAATCGACGGGGGACACCGGGGAGCTGTTTTTT. This encodes CASSESTGDTGELFF.

This clone came up many times. The chain carries TRBV5-1 and TRBJ2-5, with 7 bases identical to TRBD1. Germline assignment: CDR1 SGHRS and CDR2 YFSETQ. The CDR3 length is 15 residues. V lost 2 bases and J lost 3; bases outside the gene matches: 7. The CDR3 here is CASSFLGQNEETQYF. CDR3 in DNA: TGCGCCAGCAGCTTTCTGGGACAGAACGAAGAGACCCAGTACTTC. The full variable domain, in which reference TRBV5-1 and TRBJ2-5 provide the parts outside the CDR3, is KAGVTQTPRYLIKTRGQQVTLSCSPISGHRSVSWYQQTPGQGLQFLFEYFSETQRNKGNFPGRFSGRQFSNSRSEMNVSTLELGDSALYLCASSFLGQNEETQYFGPGTRLLVL.

There are a few counts of this clone. This rearrangement joins TRBV27 to TRBJ1-5; maybe TRBD1 (5 bases). The V end lost 4 bases, the J end lost 3 bases, and 7 bases lay between the germline ends. The CDR3 consists of 13 residues. CDR1 and CDR2 (germline): MNHEY, SMNVEV (reference sequence). The CDR3 sequence is CASSSGFNQPQHF. CDR3 nucleotide sequence: TGTGCCAGCAGTTCAGGGTTCAATCAGCCCCAGCATTTT.

The chain recombines TRBV2 with TRBJ2-5, with a possible D match to TRBD2 (5 bases). Trimming cost V 8 bases and J 1 base, with 8 bases left between them. The germline V gene encodes CDR1 SNHLY and CDR2 FYNNEI. This CDR3 has 12 residues. This CDR3 reads CASVTTQETQYF. As DNA, the CDR3 is TGTGCCAGCGTGACTACCCAAGAGACCCAGTACTTC.

This clone came up a few times. A single base separates this from a much larger clone, so it may be a read error. J is TRBJ1-6 and V is TRBV6-1; possible D gene TRBD1, 5 bases. V was clipped by 2 bases and J by 14 bases, with 16 bases between them. The length of the CDR3 is 14 residues. Germline V gene lookup returns CDR1 MNHNS and CDR2 SASEGT. The CDR3 sequence: CASSELGAQRALHF. CDR3 bases: TGTGCCAGCAGTGAACTAGGGGCCCAACGGGCCCTCCACTTT.

A few counts support this clone. J is TRBJ2-2 and V is TRBV20-1; TRBD1 agrees at 7 bases. The CDR3 totals 14 residues. With 1 base clipped from V and 5 bases from J, the junction kept 4 bases outside the gene matches. Germline CDR1 is DFQATT and CDR2 is SNEGSKA (reference sequence). The CDR3 is CSARVVRGTGELFF. In DNA form, the CDR3 reads TGCAGTGCTAGAGTCGTCAGGGGGACCGGGGAGCTGTTTTTT.

Remarks on this clone: One junction end disagrees with the germline gene, perhaps due to a read error. The chain is built from TRBV5-1 and TRBJ2-3; 8 bases are a match to TRBD2. The CDR3 totals 16 residues. Looked up from germline, CDR1 is SGHRS and CDR2 is YFSETQ. CDR3 sequence reads: CASSPPSGAGGDTYQF. CDR3 bases: TGCGCCAGCAGCCCCCCGTCCGGGGCGGGAGGAGACACGTACCAATTT.

The chain has TRBV5-1 and TRBJ1-4, with 7 positions matching TRBD1. The germline V gene has CDR1 SGHRS and CDR2 YFSETQ. V lost 3 bases and J lost 5; bases outside the gene matches: 4. This CDR3 comprises 14 residues. The CDR3 is CASSSGTVNEKLFF. Here the CDR3 DNA reads TGCGCCAGCAGCTCCGGGACAGTAAATGAAAAACTGTTTTTT. Variable domain in full (rest from reference TRBV5-1 and TRBJ1-4): KAGVTQTPRYLIKTRGQQVTLSCSPISGHRSVSWYQQTPGQGLQFLFEYFSETQRNKGNFPGRFSGRQFSNSRSEMNVSTLELGDSALYLCASSSGTVNEKLFFGSGTQLSVL.

Turning to this clone: At the DNA level, this CDR3 is encoded by other sequences in the same sample as well. The chain links TRBV4-1 to TRBJ2-7, with a weak D call TRBD2 (7 bases). Germline CDR1 is MGHRA and CDR2 is YSYEKL. This CDR3 comprises 16 residues. Trimming took 3 bases from V and 0 from J, leaving 15 bases between them. CDR3 in DNA: TGCGCCAGCAGCCAGGGGGGGCGTTTCAGCTCCTACGAGCAGTACTTC. This sequence encodes CASSQGGRFSSYEQYF.

In its sample, this clone was seen many times. The chain couples TRBV7-2 to TRBJ2-3; 14 bases agree with TRBD2. The J segment lost 6 bases and the V segment lost 5 bases, leaving 10 bases of the junction unmatched. The germline CDR1 and CDR2 sequences are SGHTA and FQGNSA. This CDR3 comprises 17 residues. DNA for the CDR3: TGTGCCAGCAGCGCGCAAGGGACTAGCGGGGGCGCCGATACGCAGTATTTT. Its protein is CASSAQGTSGGADTQYF.

The CDR3 sequence is CASSLTGDYNEQFF. CDR3 nucleotide sequence: TGTGCCAGCAGCTTAACCGGGGACTACAATGAGCAGTTCTTC. The chain combines TRBV7-3 with TRBJ2-1; a possible D gene is TRBD2 (5 bases). The germline gives CDR1 SGHTA, CDR2 FQGTGA. The CDR3 consists of 14 residues. The V end was cut by 0 bases, the J end by 3 bases, with 6 bases between.

The chain joins TRBV12-3 or TRBV12-4 to TRBJ2-3, with no clear D. CDR3 size: 13 residues. Trimming cost V 3 bases and J 3 bases, with 7 bases left between them. The DNA of the CDR3 is TGTGCCAGCAGTTTTGAAGGGACAGATACGCAGTATTTT. This codes for CASSFEGTDTQYF.

This chain connects TRBV24-1 to TRBJ2-2; 10 nucleotides agree with TRBD1. CDR3 length: 16 amino acids. From germline, CDR1 is KGHDR and CDR2 SFDVKD. J was trimmed by 5 bases and V by 2 bases; bases with no gene match: 4. The CDR3 DNA reads as TGTGCCACCAGTGATTACGGGACAGGGGTAACCGGGGAGCTGTTTTTT. It codes for CATSDYGTGVTGELFF.

V gene TRBV7-9 combines with J gene TRBJ2-7; 8 bases match TRBD2. This CDR3 is built from 18 residues. Germline CDR1 is SEHNR and CDR2 is FQNEAQ (reference sequence). Germline trimming cut 5 bases from V and 10 bases from J; bases unmatched to any gene: 25. The DNA for the CDR3 is TGTGCCAGCAGCCGTAGGGGGGGGGCCGGGGGACTAGACTACTATCAGTACTTC. It is translated as CASSRRGGAGGLDYYQYF.

This rearrangement joins TRBV6-1 to TRBJ2-7; D may be TRBD1 (5 bases). Germline CDR1 reads MNHNS; CDR2 reads SASEGT. The CDR3 is made up of 14 amino acids. V shed 6 bases and J shed 2 bases, with 14 bases lying between them. CDR3 sequence reads: CASSPRQCTYEQYF. The CDR3, as DNA: TGTGCCAGCAGCCCCCGACAGTGTACCTACGAGCAGTACTTC.

This clone was counted at least ten times. The chain has TRBV13 and TRBJ1-1; D gene ambiguous. This CDR3 region has 13 residues. The V and J ends lost 5 bases and 3 bases respectively, with 10 bases between them. The germline gives CDR1 PRHDT, CDR2 FYEKMQ (reference sequence). The DNA for the CDR3 is TGTGCCAGCAGCCCTCAGACGGACACTGAAGCTTTCTTT. Protein: CASSPQTDTEAFF.

The rearrangement joins TRBV6-1 to TRBJ2-7; 7 bases are a match to TRBD1. V was clipped by 9 bases and J by 3 bases; unmatched bases: 8. Germline loops: CDR1 MNHNS, CDR2 SASEGT. This CDR3 comprises 13 residues. In nucleotides, the CDR3 is TGTGCCAGTTCGCTCGGGACAGTCTACGAGCAGTACTTC. It translates to CASSLGTVYEQYF.

This clone was found many times. This is likely a read error, given that the CDR3 carries no conserved phenylalanine or tryptophan at its end. The chain employs TRBV20-1 and TRBJ2-2; no firm D call. Trimming pared 4 bases from V and 2 bases from J, leaving 5 bases between. The CDR3 sequence is 12 residues long. The germline V gene has CDR1 DFQATT and CDR2 SNEGSKA (reference sequence). CDR3 sequence (DNA): TGCAGTGCTAAGGACAACACCGGGGAGCTGTTTCTT. Translated, it gives CSAKDNTGELFL.

This clone was observed at least ten times. This chain connects TRBV15 to TRBJ2-7, with D possibly TRBD1 on 6 matching bases. This CDR3 comprises 13 residues. Trimming left V 9 bases short and J 5 bases short, with 17 bases between. Germline V gives CDR1 LNHNV, CDR2 YYDKDF (reference sequence). The CDR3 DNA reads TGTGCCACGGGCAACAGGGCGGATGACGAGCAGTACTTC. Protein sequence: CATGNRADDEQYF.

This clone was picked up a small number of times. V and J are TRBV27 and TRBJ2-3; D perhaps matches TRBD2 (6 bases). Per germline, CDR1 MNHEY and CDR2 SMNVEV (reference sequence). The V end lost 3 bases, the J end lost 0 bases, and 10 bases lay between the germline ends. The CDR3 sequence is 15 residues long. This CDR3 reads CASSLYSGSTDTQYF. The CDR3 DNA sequence: TGTGCCAGCAGTTTGTATAGCGGTAGCACAGATACGCAGTATTTT.

This clone was observed many times. The genes are TRBV9 and TRBJ2-6; perhaps D is TRBD1 or TRBD2 (6 bases each). Germline CDR1 SGDLS, CDR2 YYNGEE. Deletions cut 0 bases from V and 4 bases from J, with 11 bases between. CDR3 length: 16 amino acids. DNA of the CDR3: TGTGCCAGCAGCGTAGACAGGGAGGCAGGGGCCAACGTCCTGACTTTC. Translating it yields CASSVDREAGANVLTF.

This clone was found many times. V usage is TRBV12-3 or TRBV12-4 and J usage is TRBJ2-3, with 7 bases that match TRBD1. Losses at the gene ends were 8 bases for V and 4 bases for J; bases not matched to a gene: 6. The CDR3 covers 13 residues. Here the CDR3 DNA reads TGTGCCAGCTCTCAGGGGGTAGCAGATACGCAGTATTTT. Encoded protein: CASSQGVADTQYF.

This clone showed up just a few times. The rearrangement joins TRBV10-1 to TRBJ2-7; D unclear. CDR3 length: 12 amino acids. Trimming removed 2 bases at V and 0 bases at J, with 2 bases between. Per the germline V gene, CDR1 is WNHNN and CDR2 is SYGVQD (reference sequence). CDR3 loop: CASSELSYEQYF. The CDR3, as DNA: TGCGCCAGCAGTGAGCTCTCCTACGAGCAGTACTTC.

This clone has at least ten counts. Its ends do not fully match the called genes, so a read error is possible. The sample has other DNA sequences that encode this CDR3 too. The rearrangement links TRBV5-1 to TRBJ2-7; D gene uncertain. Per germline, CDR1 SGHRS and CDR2 YFSETQ. This CDR3 spans 15 amino acids. CDR3 in amino acids: CASSLRASGSYEQYF. The CDR3 bases are TGCGCAAGCAGCTTAAGGGCGTCGGGTAGCTACGAGCAGTACTTC.

At least ten counts were recorded for this clone. The J gene is TRBJ2-3, the V gene TRBV7-3; D gene unclear. The CDR3 is made up of 15 amino acids. Germline V lookup: CDR1 SGHTA, CDR2 FQGTGA. V lost 5 bases and J 6 bases, leaving 18 bases between the germline ends. The CDR3 loop reads CASSLSPQTGDTQYF. DNA of the CDR3: TGTGCCAGCAGCCTCTCCCCTCAAACCGGGGATACGCAGTATTTT.

This clone ranks as medium-sized (0.01 to 0.1%). J is TRBJ2-7 and V is TRBV20-1; D may match TRBD1 or TRBD2 (5 bases each). The CDR3 spans 14 residues. Germline V CDR1 and CDR2: DFQATT, SNEGSKA (reference sequence). V was cut by 0 bases and J by 3 bases, with 12 bases left in between. CDR3: CSAREGERDYEQYF. DNA for the CDR3: TGCAGTGCTAGAGAGGGGGAAAGAGACTACGAGCAGTACTTC.

V is TRBV5-1 and J is TRBJ2-3, with TRBD1 matching 8 bases. J was trimmed by 4 bases and V by 6 bases; bases with no gene match: 7. Germline CDR1 reads SGHRS; CDR2 reads YFSETQ. The CDR3 is 14 amino acids. Written as DNA, the CDR3 is TGCGCCAGCACTCTTTCAGGGGGCCCAGATACGCAGTATTTT. Its translation: CASTLSGGPDTQYF. The entire variable domain, with the rest obtained from reference TRBV5-1 and TRBJ2-3, is as follows: KAGVTQTPRYLIKTRGQQVTLSCSPISGHRSVSWYQQTPGQGLQFLFEYFSETQRNKGNFPGRFSGRQFSNSRSEMNVSTLELGDSALYLCASTLSGGPDTQYFGPGTRLTVL.

The rearrangement joins TRBV24-1 to TRBJ1-5; D remains ambiguous. V was shortened by 5 bases and J by 4 bases, with 11 bases between the two germline ends. CDR1 is KGHDR, CDR2 SFDVKD, per germline. The CDR3 length is 14 residues. The CDR3 is CATSAGDSNQPQHF. The CDR3, as DNA: TGTGCCACCAGTGCCGGGGATAGTAATCAGCCCCAGCATTTT.

By share of the sample, this clone is medium-sized. The rearrangement links TRBV12-3 or TRBV12-4 to TRBJ1-3; no firm D call. V lost 2 bases and J lost 0, with 8 bases in between. The CDR3 is 15 residues long. DNA for the CDR3: TGTGCCAGCAGTTTAAACCCTTACTCTGGAAACACCATATATTTT. It codes for CASSLNPYSGNTIYF.